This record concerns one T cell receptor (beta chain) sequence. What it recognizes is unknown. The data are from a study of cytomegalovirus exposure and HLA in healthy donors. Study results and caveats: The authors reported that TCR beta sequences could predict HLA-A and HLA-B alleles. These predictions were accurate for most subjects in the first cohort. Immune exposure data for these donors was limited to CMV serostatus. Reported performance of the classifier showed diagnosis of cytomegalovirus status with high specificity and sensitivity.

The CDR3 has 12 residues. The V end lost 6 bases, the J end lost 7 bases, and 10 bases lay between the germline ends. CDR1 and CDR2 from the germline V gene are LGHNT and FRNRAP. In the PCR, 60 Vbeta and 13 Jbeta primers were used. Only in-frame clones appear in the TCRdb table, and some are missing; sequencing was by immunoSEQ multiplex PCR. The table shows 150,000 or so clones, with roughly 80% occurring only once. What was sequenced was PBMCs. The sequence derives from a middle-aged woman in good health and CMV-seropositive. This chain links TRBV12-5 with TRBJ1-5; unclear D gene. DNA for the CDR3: TGTGCTAGTGGCTCCCCCCCCCAGCCCCAGCATTTT. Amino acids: CASGSPPQPQHF.